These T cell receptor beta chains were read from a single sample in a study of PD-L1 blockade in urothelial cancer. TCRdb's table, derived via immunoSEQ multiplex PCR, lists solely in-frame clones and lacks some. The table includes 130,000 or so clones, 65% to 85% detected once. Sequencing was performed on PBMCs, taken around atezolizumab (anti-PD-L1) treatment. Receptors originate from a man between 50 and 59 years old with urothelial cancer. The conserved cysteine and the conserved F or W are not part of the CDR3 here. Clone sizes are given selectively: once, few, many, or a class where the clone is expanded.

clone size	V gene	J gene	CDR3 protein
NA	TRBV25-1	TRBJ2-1	ASSEFMGGSNNEQF
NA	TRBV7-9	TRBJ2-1	ASSFLAGGQGSEQF
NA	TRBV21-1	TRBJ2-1	ASSKGVLLAGTLNRF
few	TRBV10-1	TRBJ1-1	ASSESDRGDFAEAF
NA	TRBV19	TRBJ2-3	ASSNTSPTSGRASTDTQY
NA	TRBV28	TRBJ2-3	ASSLGQESTQY
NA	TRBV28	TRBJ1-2	ASSLRQGSFSAYGYT
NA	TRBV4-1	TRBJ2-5	ASSQDKGLTETQY
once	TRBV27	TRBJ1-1	ASSPQGGPAPEAF
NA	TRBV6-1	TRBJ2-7	GTVDNTYYEQY
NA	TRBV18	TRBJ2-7	ASSPTGLAGVFEQY
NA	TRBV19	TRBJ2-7	ASSAWGQGATEQY
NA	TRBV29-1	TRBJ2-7	SVLGTSLYEQY
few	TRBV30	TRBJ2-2	AWRPPGNTGELF
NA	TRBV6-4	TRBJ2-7	ASSDQATSYEQY
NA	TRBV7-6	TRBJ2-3	ASSDRTSVSTDTQY
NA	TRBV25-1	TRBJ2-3	ASSGAAKDTQY
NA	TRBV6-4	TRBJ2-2	ASSNGLAGAGELF
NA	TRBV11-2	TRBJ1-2	ASSPRVPGTGYGYT
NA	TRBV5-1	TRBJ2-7	ASSPRNGLAGVEQY
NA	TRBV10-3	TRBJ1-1	AIRPQGRAEFTEAF
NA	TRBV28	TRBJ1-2	ASSGHDGYT